The clone carrying this TCR beta chain was counted many times. Its antigen is currently unknown. The data were obtained in a study of human T cells and chemical hapten exposure. Looking at the study overall: An area of 2 cm by roughly 2.2 cm on upper inner arm skin received 2% DPC for sensitization. From small differences in pooled library volume came most of the variation in per-sample TCR yields. Diphenylcyclopropenone, dosed weekly to the scalp, was given to patients throughout the roughly 25-week study.

The time point is: patch test 2, 6 weeks after DPC sensitization. Noted treatment: therapeutic diphenylcyclopropenone sensitization with weekly scalp DPC. Study-level findings and limits: The donor cohort had alopecia, so its immune response may not match that of healthy people.

One entry per CDR3 protein results from TCRdb running MiXCR on the RACE reads. The sample holds approximately 97,000 distinct CDR3 sequences, over 9.5% seen once. This CDR3 is built from 11 residues. Germline V gene lookup returns CDR1 SQVTM and CDR2 ANQGSEA. The V end lost 3 bases, the J end lost 0 bases, and 3 bases lay between the germline ends. The specimen comprised whole blood, sampled in connection with sensitization to the hapten diphenylcyclopropenone (DPC). This clonotype originated in a woman in her thirties or forties with alopecia areata. Some clones in this sample may be carry-over from other donors' samples. V and J are TRBV29-1 and TRBJ2-7; D unclear. The CDR3 loop reads CSVDPSYEQYF. The CDR3 DNA follows: TGCAGCGTTGACCCCTCCTACGAGCAGTACTTC.